Detailed here is one TCR beta chain. Its antigen is still unknown. TCRdb fed the RT-PCR reads into MiXCR, producing one record per CDR3 protein. The sample has 550,000 to 800,000 distinct CDR3 sequences, 15% to 19% seen once. These data are taken from a study of response to subunit inactivated influenza vaccine. V trimming: 3 bases; J trimming: 1 base; junction bases outside the gene matches: 5. This CDR3 has 16 residues. Study-wide results and limits: It was the authors' suggestion that each seasonal influenza vaccination recruits few new T cells.

The sample was PBMCs from blood, taken 11 to 12 days after vaccination. This clonotype was sampled from a man between 45 and 60 years old who received an inactivated influenza vaccine. V usage is TRBV12-3 or TRBV12-4 and J usage is TRBJ2-4; 8 positions agree with TRBD2. The CDR3 DNA follows: TGTGCCAGCAGTTTGAGCGGGGGTACGGCCAAAAACATTCAGTACTTC. Amino acid sequence: CASSLSGGTAKNIQYF.